What follows are 14 T cell receptor beta chains derived from one specimen sequenced in a study of identical twins. TCRdb re-analysed the 5' RACE reads in MiXCR, keeping a single row per CDR3 protein. The sample holds approximately 500,000 distinct CDR3 sequences, approximately 16% seen once. A further study also used this sample, focusing on yellow fever vaccine responses in identical twins.

Specimen: CD4+ T cells sorted from blood. These receptors were collected from a woman aged 18-29 years in good health.

The chain recombines TRBV5-1 with TRBJ2-5; D gene uncertain. Germline V lookup: CDR1 SGHRS, CDR2 YFSETQ. The CDR3 has 14 amino acids. Trimming left V 0 bases short and J 3 bases short, with 9 bases between. DNA for the CDR3: TGCGCCAGCAGCTTGGTGGCAGCAAAAGAGACCCAGTACTTC. Amino acid sequence: CASSLVAAKETQYF. Full variable domain (rest looked up from reference TRBV5-1 and TRBJ2-5): KAGVTQTPRYLIKTRGQQVTLSCSPISGHRSVSWYQQTPGQGLQFLFEYFSETQRNKGNFPGRFSGRQFSNSRSEMNVSTLELGDSALYLCASSLVAAKETQYFGPGTRLLVL.

This clonotype was seen a few times. The chain uses TRBV15 and TRBJ2-7; no firm D call. V was clipped by 0 bases and J by 3 bases, with 6 bases between them. Germline assignment: CDR1 LNHNV and CDR2 YYDKDF (reference sequence). The CDR3 is 13 amino acids. The CDR3 region is CATSRDPSYEQYV. For the CDR3, the DNA is TGTGCCACCAGCAGAGACCCAAGCTACGAGCAGTACGTC.

CDR3 loop: CATSGRTGVNEQFF. CDR3 DNA: TGTGCCACCAGCGGACGGACAGGGGTCAATGAGCAGTTCTTC. This sequence joins TRBV15 and TRBJ2-1, with 9 bases lining up with TRBD1. Germline-derived CDR1 and CDR2 are LNHNV and YYDKDF (reference sequence). This CDR3 is built from 14 residues. V lost 5 bases, J lost 6 bases, and 5 bases stayed unmatched.

This clonotype was counted a few times. This chain uses TRBV7-2 with TRBJ2-3; 8 nucleotides match TRBD2. The germline CDR1 and CDR2 sequences are SGHTA and FQGNSA. There are 17 residues in the CDR3. Unmatched junction bases numbered 9, after V lost 4 bases and J lost 0 bases. In DNA, the CDR3 is TGTGCCAGCAGCTCCCCCGGACTAGCAGCTAGCACAGATACGCAGTATTTT. It specifies CASSSPGLAASTDTQYF.

This clonotype was found a few times. The rearrangement joins TRBV12-3 or TRBV12-4 to TRBJ2-7; D remains unclear. V was trimmed by 5 bases and J by 5 bases, leaving 13 bases between them. The CDR3 totals 13 residues. The CDR3 spells CASSPSGQNEQYF. In DNA form, the CDR3 reads TGTGCCAGCAGTCCCAGTGGGCAGAACGAGCAGTACTTC.

This chain connects TRBV6-5 to TRBJ1-1; D unclear. CDR1 and CDR2 from the germline V gene are MNHEY and SVGAGI. The CDR3 totals 11 residues. Trimming pared 1 base from V and 8 bases from J, leaving 5 bases between. In nucleotides, the CDR3 is TGTGCCAGCAGTTACTTGGGAGAAGCTTTCTTT. Its translation: CASSYLGEAFF.

The CDR3 here is CSVESLGLGGASDTQYF. The CDR3 region has the DNA TGCAGCGTTGAATCCTTAGGTTTGGGGGGCGCATCTGATACGCAGTATTTT. This chain connects TRBV29-1 to TRBJ2-3; D tentatively fits TRBD1 or TRBD2 (6 bases each). CDR1 and CDR2 (germline): SQVTM, ANQGSEA. Trimming took 2 bases from V and 6 from J, leaving 24 bases between them. The length of the CDR3 is 17 residues.

The rearrangement uses TRBV5-1 and TRBJ2-6, with 8 bases that match TRBD1. The trim removed 0 bases at V and 0 bases at J, leaving 8 bases unmatched. This CDR3 comprises 19 residues. Germline CDR1 is SGHRS and CDR2 is YFSETQ. The CDR3 DNA follows: TGCGCCAGCAGCTTGGCCCCCCAGGGGGCGTCCTCTGGGGCCAACGTCCTGACTTTC. Residues: CASSLAPQGASSGANVLTF.

This clonotype was seen a few times. The rearrangement links TRBV12-3 or TRBV12-4 to TRBJ2-2, with a possible D match to TRBD1 (5 bases). This CDR3 is 15 amino acids long. V was clipped by 6 bases and J by 2 bases, with 13 bases between them. The CDR3 DNA sequence: TGTGCCAGCAGGATTGGACAAGCTAACACCGGGGAGCTGTTTTTT. Encoded protein: CASRIGQANTGELFF.

This clonotype has at least ten counts. The chain carries TRBV25-1 and TRBJ2-7, with TRBD2 identical over 12 bases. V lost 2 bases, J lost 0 bases, and 8 bases stayed unmatched. This CDR3 spans 18 amino acids. CDR1 and CDR2 (germline): MGHDK, SYGVNS. The CDR3 loop reads CASSEPGTSGRSSYEQYF. CDR3 DNA sequence: TGTGCCAGCAGTGAACCCGGGACTAGCGGGCGCAGCTCCTACGAGCAGTACTTC.

The chain uses TRBV7-2 and TRBJ2-7; a possible D gene is TRBD2 (5 bases). V lost 6 bases and J 0 bases, leaving 15 bases between the germline ends. The CDR3 covers 15 residues. The V gene's germline CDR1 is SGHTA and CDR2 FQGNSA. The CDR3 loop reads CASREQSGNSYEQYF. Here the CDR3 DNA reads TGTGCCAGCAGAGAACAGTCGGGGAACTCCTACGAGCAGTACTTC.

This chain uses TRBV6-5 with TRBJ1-2; D is undetermined. This CDR3 region has 17 residues. V was pared by 6 bases and J by 1 base, with 21 bases between. Germline values: CDR1 MNHEY, CDR2 SVGAGI. The DNA for the CDR3 is TGTGCCAGCAGCTTACGCACGGAGGGCCGGTTTAACTATGGCTACACCTTC. This sequence encodes CASSLRTEGRFNYGYTF.

This chain connects TRBV7-3 to TRBJ2-1, with TRBD1 matching 9 bases. J was trimmed by 8 bases and V by 5 bases; bases with no gene match: 10. Germline V lookup: CDR1 SGHTA, CDR2 FQGTGA. CDR3 length: 15 residues. CDR3 amino acids: CASSRGTGSYDEQFF. The DNA for the CDR3 is TGTGCCAGCAGCCGAGGGACAGGGTCATACGATGAGCAGTTCTTC.

CDR3: CASSRTLPSNSPLHF. In DNA, the CDR3 is TGTGCCAGCAGTAGGACACTACCGTCTAACTCACCCCTCCACTTT. The rearrangement uses TRBV6-1 and TRBJ1-6; tentative D call: TRBD1 (5 bases). V was pared by 5 bases and J by 10 bases, with 18 bases between. CDR1 MNHNS and CDR2 SASEGT come from the germline V gene. This CDR3 spans 15 amino acids.